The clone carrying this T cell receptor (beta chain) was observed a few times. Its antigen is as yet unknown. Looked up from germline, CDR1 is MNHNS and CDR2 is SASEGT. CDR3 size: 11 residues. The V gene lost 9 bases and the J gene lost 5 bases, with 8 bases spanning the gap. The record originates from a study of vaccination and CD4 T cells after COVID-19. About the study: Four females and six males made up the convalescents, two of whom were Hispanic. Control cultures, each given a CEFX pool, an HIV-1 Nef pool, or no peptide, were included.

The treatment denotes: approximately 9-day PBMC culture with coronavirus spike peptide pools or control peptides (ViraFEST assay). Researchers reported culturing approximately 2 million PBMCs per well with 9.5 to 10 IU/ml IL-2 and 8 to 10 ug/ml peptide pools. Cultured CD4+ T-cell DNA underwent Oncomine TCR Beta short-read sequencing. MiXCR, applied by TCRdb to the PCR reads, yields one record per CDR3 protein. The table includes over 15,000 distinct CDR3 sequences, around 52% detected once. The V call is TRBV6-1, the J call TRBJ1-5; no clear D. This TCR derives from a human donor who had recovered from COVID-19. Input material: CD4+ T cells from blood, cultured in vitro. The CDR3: CASGPDQPQHF. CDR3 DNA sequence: TGTGCCAGTGGCCCTGATCAGCCCCAGCATTTT.